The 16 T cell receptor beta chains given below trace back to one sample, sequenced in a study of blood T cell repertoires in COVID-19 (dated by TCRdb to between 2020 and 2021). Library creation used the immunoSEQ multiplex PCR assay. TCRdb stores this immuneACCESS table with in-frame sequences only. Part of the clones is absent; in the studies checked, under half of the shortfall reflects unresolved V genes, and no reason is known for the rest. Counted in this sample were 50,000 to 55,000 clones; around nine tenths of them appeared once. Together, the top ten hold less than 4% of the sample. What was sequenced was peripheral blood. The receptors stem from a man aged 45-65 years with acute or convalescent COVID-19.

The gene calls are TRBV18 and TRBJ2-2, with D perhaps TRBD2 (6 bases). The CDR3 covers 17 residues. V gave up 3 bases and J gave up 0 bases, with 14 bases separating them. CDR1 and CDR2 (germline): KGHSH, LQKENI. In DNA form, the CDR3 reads TGTGCCAGCTCACCTTACCGGGGGAGCGCGAACACCGGGGAGCTGTTTTTT. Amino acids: CASSPYRGSANTGELFF.

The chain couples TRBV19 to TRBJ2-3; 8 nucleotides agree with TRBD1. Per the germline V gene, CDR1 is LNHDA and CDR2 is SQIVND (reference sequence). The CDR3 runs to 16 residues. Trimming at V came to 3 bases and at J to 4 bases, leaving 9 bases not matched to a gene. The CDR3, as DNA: TGTGCCAGTAGTATTAGCTCGCAGGGGGCCTCAGATACGCAGTATTTT. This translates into CASSISSQGASDTQYF.

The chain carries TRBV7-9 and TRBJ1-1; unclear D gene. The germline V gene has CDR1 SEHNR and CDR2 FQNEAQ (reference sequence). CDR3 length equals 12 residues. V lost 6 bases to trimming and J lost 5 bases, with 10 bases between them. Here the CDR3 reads CASSLPGTEAFF. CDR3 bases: TGTGCCAGCAGTTTACCCGGGACTGAAGCTTTCTTT.

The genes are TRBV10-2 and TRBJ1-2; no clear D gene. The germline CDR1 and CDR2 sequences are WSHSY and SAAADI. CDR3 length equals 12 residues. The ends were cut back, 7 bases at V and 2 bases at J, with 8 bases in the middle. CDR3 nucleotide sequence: TGCGCCAGCACCAGCGGGAACTATGGCTACACCTTC. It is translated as CASTSGNYGYTF.

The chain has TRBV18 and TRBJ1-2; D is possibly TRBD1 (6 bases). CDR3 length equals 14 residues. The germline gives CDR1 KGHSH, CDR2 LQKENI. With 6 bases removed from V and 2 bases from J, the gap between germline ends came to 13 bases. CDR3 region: CASSPGQVNYGYTF. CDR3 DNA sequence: TGTGCCAGCTCGCCGGGACAAGTAAACTATGGCTACACCTTC.

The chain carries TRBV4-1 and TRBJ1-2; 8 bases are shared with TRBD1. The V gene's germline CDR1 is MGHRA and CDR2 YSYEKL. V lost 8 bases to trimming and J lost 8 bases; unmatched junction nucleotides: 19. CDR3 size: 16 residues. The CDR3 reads CASGPPSMTGVVGYTF. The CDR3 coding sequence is TGCGCCAGCGGGCCCCCGTCTATGACAGGGGTAGTCGGCTACACCTTC.

The CDR3 sequence: CASSSGTGGGYEQYF. Here the CDR3 DNA reads TGCGCCAGCAGCTCCGGGACAGGGGGCGGCTACGAGCAGTACTTC. The chain is built from TRBV5-1 and TRBJ2-7; 12 bases line up with TRBD1. CDR3 length equals 15 residues. V shed 3 bases and J 3 bases; nucleotides not matched to a gene: 4. Germline CDR1 reads SGHRS; CDR2 reads YFSETQ.

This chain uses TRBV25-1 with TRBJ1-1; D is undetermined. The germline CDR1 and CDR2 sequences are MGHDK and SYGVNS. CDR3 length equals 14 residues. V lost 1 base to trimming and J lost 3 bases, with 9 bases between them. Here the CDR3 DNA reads TGTGCCAGCAGTGAATTAGGGAGAGACACTGAAGCTTTCTTT. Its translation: CASSELGRDTEAFF.

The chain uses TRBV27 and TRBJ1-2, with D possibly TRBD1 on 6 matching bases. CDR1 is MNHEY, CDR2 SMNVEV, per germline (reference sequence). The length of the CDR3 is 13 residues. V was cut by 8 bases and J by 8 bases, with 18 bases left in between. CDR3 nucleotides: TGTGCCAGCCTAGGTGAGGGGGTAGAAGGCTACACCTTC. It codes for CASLGEGVEGYTF.

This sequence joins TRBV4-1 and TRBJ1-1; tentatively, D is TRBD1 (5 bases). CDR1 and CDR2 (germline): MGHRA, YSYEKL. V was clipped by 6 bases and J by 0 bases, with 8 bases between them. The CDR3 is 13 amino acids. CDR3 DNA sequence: TGCGCCAGCAGGGCGGGGCTGAACACTGAAGCTTTCTTT. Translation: CASRAGLNTEAFF.

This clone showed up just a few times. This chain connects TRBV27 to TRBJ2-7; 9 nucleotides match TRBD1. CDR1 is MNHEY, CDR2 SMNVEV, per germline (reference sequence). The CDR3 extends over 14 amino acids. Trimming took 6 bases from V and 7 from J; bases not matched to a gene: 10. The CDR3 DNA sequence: TGTGCCAGCAGCCCTAACAGGGGGCTGGGGGAGCAGTACTTC. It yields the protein CASSPNRGLGEQYF.

CDR3 region: CASSQDPGGRNEQFF. The CDR3 coding sequence is TGCGCCAGCAGCCAAGACCCGGGGGGGCGAAATGAGCAGTTCTTC. The J gene is TRBJ2-1, the V gene TRBV4-1; 8 positions agree with TRBD2. The J segment lost 7 bases and the V segment lost 0 bases, leaving 5 bases of the junction unmatched. The length of the CDR3 is 15 residues. Germline V gene data show CDR1 as MGHRA and CDR2 as YSYEKL.

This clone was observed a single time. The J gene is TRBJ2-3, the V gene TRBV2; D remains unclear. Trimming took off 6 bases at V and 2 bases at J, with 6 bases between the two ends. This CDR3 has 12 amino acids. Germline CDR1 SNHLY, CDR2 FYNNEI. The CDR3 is CASRYITDTQYF. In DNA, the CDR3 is TGTGCCAGCAGGTACATCACAGATACGCAGTATTTT.

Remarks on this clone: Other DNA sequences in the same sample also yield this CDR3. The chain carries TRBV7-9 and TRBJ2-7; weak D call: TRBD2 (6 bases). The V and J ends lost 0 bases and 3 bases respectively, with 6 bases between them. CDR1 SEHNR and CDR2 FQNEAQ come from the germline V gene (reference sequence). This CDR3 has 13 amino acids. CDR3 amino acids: CASSLARDYEQYF. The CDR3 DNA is TGTGCCAGCAGCTTAGCGCGGGACTACGAGCAGTACTTC.

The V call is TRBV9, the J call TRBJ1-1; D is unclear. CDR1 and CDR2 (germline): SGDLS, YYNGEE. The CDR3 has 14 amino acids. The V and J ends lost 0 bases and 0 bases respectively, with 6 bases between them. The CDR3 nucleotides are TGTGCCAGCAGCGTAGGGAGCTTGAACACTGAAGCTTTCTTT. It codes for CASSVGSLNTEAFF.

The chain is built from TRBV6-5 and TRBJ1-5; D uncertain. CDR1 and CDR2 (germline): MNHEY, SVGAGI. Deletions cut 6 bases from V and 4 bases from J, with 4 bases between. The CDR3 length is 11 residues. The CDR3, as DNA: TGTGCCAGCAGGGAGAATCAGCCCCAGCATTTT. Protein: CASRENQPQHF.